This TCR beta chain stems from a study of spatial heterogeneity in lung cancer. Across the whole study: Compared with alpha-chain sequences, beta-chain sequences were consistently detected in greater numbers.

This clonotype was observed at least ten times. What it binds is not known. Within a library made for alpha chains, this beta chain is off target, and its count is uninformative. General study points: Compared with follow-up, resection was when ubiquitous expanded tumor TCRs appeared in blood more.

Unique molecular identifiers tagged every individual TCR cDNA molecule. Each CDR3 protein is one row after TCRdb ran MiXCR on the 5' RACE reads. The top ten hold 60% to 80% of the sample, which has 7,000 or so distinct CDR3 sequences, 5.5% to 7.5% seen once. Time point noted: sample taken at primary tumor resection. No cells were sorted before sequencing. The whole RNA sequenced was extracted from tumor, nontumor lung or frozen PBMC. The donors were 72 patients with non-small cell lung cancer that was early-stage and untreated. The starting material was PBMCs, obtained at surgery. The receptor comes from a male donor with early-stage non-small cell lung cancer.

CDR3 loop: CASSWTEGDQPQHF. CDR3 coding DNA: TGTGCCAGCAGTTGGACCGAGGGCGATCAGCCCCAGCATTTT. This chain links TRBV6-6 with TRBJ1-5; the D is unclear. There are 14 residues in the CDR3. V was trimmed by 4 bases and J by 5 bases, leaving 12 bases between them. Germline CDR1 is MNHNY and CDR2 is SVGAGI (reference sequence).